Shown below are 10 T cell receptor beta chains from a single sample sequenced in a study of blood T cell repertoires in COVID-19. Data came from immunoSEQ multiplex PCR; TCRdb stores just in-frame clones and leaves some out. This table has 120,000 to 150,000 clones, about 86% appearing once. Sample: peripheral blood. The receptors come from a woman aged 60-75 years with acute or convalescent COVID-19.

V usage is TRBV19 and J usage is TRBJ1-2; D possibly corresponds to TRBD1 (5 bases). V lost 7 bases, J lost 5 bases, and 8 bases lay in between. Germline CDR1 reads LNHDA; CDR2 reads SQIVND (reference sequence). The CDR3 covers 11 residues. This CDR3 reads CASNRGYGYTF. The CDR3, as DNA: TGTGCCAGTAATAGGGGTTATGGCTACACCTTC.

The rearrangement uses TRBV11-2 and TRBJ1-1, with 7 bases identical to TRBD1. Germline values: CDR1 SGHAT, CDR2 FQNNGV. V shed 1 base and J 1 base; nucleotides not matched to a gene: 9. The CDR3 loop spans 17 amino acids. CDR3 coding DNA: TGTGCCAGCAGCTTAGGCCGGGACAGAGCCTCGAACACTGAAGCTTTCTTT. Its protein is CASSLGRDRASNTEAFF.

The V call is TRBV20-1, the J call TRBJ1-5; D call uncertain. Between the trimmed V and J ends, which lost 6 bases and 8 bases, there was a span of 11 bases. CDR1 is DFQATT and CDR2 is SNEGSKA in the germline V gene (reference sequence). The CDR3 has 11 amino acids. CDR3: CSASRSEPQHF. DNA for the CDR3: TGCAGTGCGAGTCGATCAGAGCCCCAGCATTTT.

J is TRBJ1-6 and V is TRBV30; 10 nucleotides agree with TRBD1. The V gene end was trimmed by 4 bases and the J gene end by 9 bases; junction bases not matched to a gene: 3. CDR3 size: 13 residues. Germline CDR1 and CDR2: GTSNPN and SVGIG (reference sequence). The CDR3 coding sequence is TGTGCCTGGACAGACAGGGGGCTTTCACCCCTCCACTTT. Its translation is CAWTDRGLSPLHF.

This clone was counted between two and nine times. This chain uses TRBV5-4 with TRBJ2-2; the match to TRBD2 covers 15 bases. CDR1 is SGHNT and CDR2 is YYREEE in the germline V gene (reference sequence). J gave up 3 bases and V 0 bases, and 6 bases lay outside the gene matches. The CDR3 has 19 amino acids. CDR3 protein: CASSLAGLAGGPYTGELFF. CDR3 DNA sequence: TGTGCCAGCAGCTTGGCCGGACTAGCGGGGGGGCCGTACACCGGGGAGCTGTTTTTT.

This chain joins TRBV5-4 and TRBJ2-7, with TRBD1 identical over 11 bases. V gave up 2 bases and J gave up 11 bases; unmatched junction bases: 12. Germline CDR1 is SGHNT and CDR2 is YYREEE (reference sequence). CDR3 length equals 15 residues. As DNA, the CDR3 is TGTGCCAGCAGCTTAGGGGGGACAGGGGGAGCGGAGGAGTACTTC. Translated: CASSLGGTGGAEEYF.

This clone was detected only once. DNA for the CDR3: TGTGCCAGCAGTTGGACAGCGCACTCTGGAAACACCATATATTTT. It encodes CASSWTAHSGNTIYF. This chain uses TRBV28 with TRBJ1-3, with D perhaps TRBD1 (6 bases). CDR3 length equals 15 residues. The V gene lost 4 bases and the J gene lost 0 bases, with 10 bases spanning the gap. CDR1 is MDHEN and CDR2 is SYDVKM in the germline V gene.

The rearrangement joins TRBV7-2 to TRBJ2-2, with 12 bases aligning to TRBD2. The ends lost 5 bases at V and 3 bases at J; junction bases unmatched: 7. The germline gives CDR1 SGHTA, CDR2 FQGNSA. The CDR3 is 17 residues long. CDR3 in amino acids: CASSPLAGGPDTGELFF. The CDR3 nucleotides are TGTGCCAGCAGCCCTCTAGCGGGGGGGCCGGACACCGGGGAGCTGTTTTTT. Complete variable domain (other parts from reference TRBV7-2 and TRBJ2-2): GAGVSQSPSNKVTEKGKDVELRCDPISGHTALYWYRQSLGQGLEFLIYFQGNSAPDKSGLPSDRFSAERTGGSVSTLTIQRTQQEDSAVYLCASSPLAGGPDTGELFFGEGSRLTVL.

CDR3 nucleotide sequence: TGTGCCAGCAGTTACCCGCTGGACAGGCCGGTTGGGGAGCAGTACTTC. This codes for CASSYPLDRPVGEQYF. V gene TRBV6-5 combines with J gene TRBJ2-7; 7 nucleotides match TRBD1. This CDR3 is built from 16 residues. From germline, CDR1 is MNHEY and CDR2 SVGAGI. V trimming: 2 bases; J trimming: 7 bases; junction bases outside the gene matches: 14.

V gene TRBV7-9 combines with J gene TRBJ1-1, with TRBD1 identical over 7 bases. J gave up 1 base and V 1 base, and 12 bases lay outside the gene matches. Germline V CDR1 and CDR2: SEHNR, FQNEAQ (reference sequence). CDR3 length: 18 amino acids. The CDR3 spells CASSLVGVKDRANTEAFF. The CDR3 DNA is TGTGCCAGCAGCTTAGTAGGGGTTAAAGACAGGGCGAACACTGAAGCTTTCTTT.